Each of the 3 T cell receptor beta chains below was sequenced from the same sample in a study of cytomegalovirus exposure and HLA in healthy donors listed by TCRdb under 2017. Receptor libraries were prepared by the immunoSEQ multiplex PCR assay. For the multiplex PCR, a mixture combining 60 forward primers for TCR Vbeta segments and 13 reverse primers for TCR Jbeta segments was used. TCRdb stores this immuneACCESS table with in-frame sequences only. Part of the clones is absent; in the studies checked, under half of the shortfall reflects unresolved V genes, and no reason is known for the rest. The sample table contains 100,000 to 150,000 clones; only one count was recorded for 78% of them. The ten largest clones represent roughly 1.9% of the sample. The sequencing input was PBMCs. These receptors all stem from a woman aged 35 to 49 in good health and CMV-seronegative.

This clone was seen a few times. The CDR3 sequence: CASSIKTVSEKLFF. The CDR3 coding sequence is TGTGCCAGCAGTATTAAGACAGTATCCGAAAAACTGTTTTTT. This chain uses TRBV28 with TRBJ1-4; TRBD1 is a possible D gene (5 bases). Germline-derived CDR1 and CDR2 are MDHEN and SYDVKM. V lost 5 bases and J lost 8, with 15 bases in between. This CDR3 contains 14 residues.

The chain employs TRBV28 and TRBJ2-1, with D hard to call. The germline V gene encodes CDR1 MDHEN and CDR2 SYDVKM. V shed 1 base and J shed 0 bases, with 7 bases lying between them. There are 15 residues in the CDR3. The CDR3 nucleotides read TGTGCCAGCAGTTTATACGCCGGCTCCTACAATGAGCAGTTCTTC. It encodes CASSLYAGSYNEQFF.

The chain joins TRBV5-1 to TRBJ2-1, with 9 bases aligning to TRBD2. Germline V gene sequence: CDR1 SGHRS, CDR2 YFSETQ. The ends lost 3 bases at V and 8 bases at J; junction bases unmatched: 15. The CDR3 length is 17 residues. Here the CDR3 DNA reads TGCGCCAGCAGCTGGGGCAGGGGGAGCGGGAGGCTAGATGAGCAGTTCTTC. It codes for CASSWGRGSGRLDEQFF.